Listed below are T cell receptor beta chains from one sample, sequenced in a study of cytomegalovirus exposure and HLA in healthy donors. The data were produced by immunoSEQ multiplex PCR, yet TCRdb's version contains in-frame clones alone and is incomplete. The sample has around 200,000 clones; 70% are singletons. The sample consisted of PBMCs. These receptors were taken from a man in his forties in good health and CMV-seropositive. CDR3s include the opening cysteine and the closing phenylalanine or tryptophan. D genes are given only for firm matches. Rows give clone size only sometimes, using once, few, many, or a class for an expanded clone.

d_call: NA
clone_size: NA
j_call: TRBJ2-5
cdr3_length: 13
v_call: TRBV7-9
cdr3_nt: TGTGCCAGCAGTCAAGGGGGTCGGGAGACCCAGTACTTC
cdr3_aa: CASSQGGRETQYF

d_call: NA
clone_size: few
j_call: TRBJ1-1
cdr3_length: 15
v_call: TRBV19
cdr3_nt: TGTGCCAGTAGGGCTACAGGGCCCATGAACACTGAAGCTTTCTTT
cdr3_aa: CASRATGPMNTEAFF

d_call: NA
clone_size: NA
j_call: TRBJ2-7
cdr3_length: 14
v_call: TRBV9
cdr3_nt: TGTGCCAGCAGCCCCCTAGGGAGCTCCTACGAGCAGTACTTC
cdr3_aa: CASSPLGSSYEQYF

d_call: NA
clone_size: NA
j_call: TRBJ1-6
cdr3_length: 14
v_call: TRBV6-1
cdr3_nt: TGTGCCAGCAGCGGGACATCATCTAATTCACCCCTCCACTTT
cdr3_aa: CASSGTSSNSPLHF

d_call: TRBD1
clone_size: NA
j_call: TRBJ2-7
cdr3_length: 16
v_call: TRBV7-9
cdr3_nt: TGTTCCAGCAGCACAGGACAGGCGATTATCTCCTACGAGCAGTACTTC
cdr3_aa: CSSSTGQAIISYEQYF

d_call: NA
clone_size: NA
j_call: TRBJ2-3
cdr3_length: 15
v_call: TRBV6-5
cdr3_nt: TGTGCCAGCAGTTACTCGTCGCGGAGCACAGATACGCAGTATTTT
cdr3_aa: CASSYSSRSTDTQYF

d_call: TRBD1
clone_size: NA
j_call: TRBJ1-2
cdr3_length: 15
v_call: TRBV7-2
cdr3_nt: TGTGCCAGCAGCTTATCACGACAGGGGGCGAACGGCTACACCTTC
cdr3_aa: CASSLSRQGANGYTF

d_call: NA
clone_size: NA
j_call: TRBJ1-5
cdr3_length: 15
v_call: TRBV4-3
cdr3_nt: TGCGCCAGCAGCCAGGTAAGAGGAGGTGATCAGCCCCAGCATTTT
cdr3_aa: CASSQVRGGDQPQHF

d_call: TRBD2
clone_size: NA
j_call: TRBJ2-3
cdr3_length: 17
v_call: TRBV5-1
cdr3_nt: TGCGCCAGCAGCATGGGACTAGCGGGGGGCCGCACAGATACGCAGTATTTT
cdr3_aa: CASSMGLAGGRTDTQYF

d_call: TRBD1
clone_size: NA
j_call: TRBJ2-1
cdr3_length: 15
v_call: TRBV5-1
cdr3_nt: TGCGCCAGCAGCTGGAAGACAGGGGGCTACAATGAGCAGTTCTTC
cdr3_aa: CASSWKTGGYNEQFF

d_call: TRBD1
clone_size: NA
j_call: TRBJ1-2
cdr3_length: 13
v_call: TRBV7-2
cdr3_nt: TGTGCCAGCAGCCCGGACAGGGAATATGGCTACACCTTC
cdr3_aa: CASSPDREYGYTF

d_call: TRBD1
clone_size: NA
j_call: TRBJ1-2
cdr3_length: 14
v_call: TRBV9
cdr3_nt: TGTGCCAGCAGCGTTATGGGACAGGGCTATGGCTACACCTTC
cdr3_aa: CASSVMGQGYGYTF

d_call: NA
clone_size: NA
j_call: TRBJ2-7
cdr3_length: 14
v_call: TRBV11-1
cdr3_nt: TGTGCCAGCAGCTTAAACAGGAATTTCGGCGAGCAGTACTTC
cdr3_aa: CASSLNRNFGEQYF

d_call: NA
clone_size: once
j_call: TRBJ2-3
cdr3_length: 16
v_call: TRBV7-8
cdr3_nt: TGTGCCAGCAGCTTAGGGACTCCTTCTAGCACAGATACGCAGTATTTT
cdr3_aa: CASSLGTPSSTDTQYF

d_call: TRBD2
clone_size: NA
j_call: TRBJ2-3
cdr3_length: 16
v_call: TRBV4-3
cdr3_nt: TGCGCCAGCAGCCAAGGAGCGGGGGGCTTGCGAGATACGCAGTATTTT
cdr3_aa: CASSQGAGGLRDTQYF

d_call: NA
clone_size: once
j_call: TRBJ2-7
cdr3_length: 13
v_call: TRBV6-1
cdr3_nt: TGTGCCAGCAGTGTGGAACAGCACTACGAGCAGTACTTC
cdr3_aa: CASSVEQHYEQYF

d_call: NA
clone_size: NA
j_call: TRBJ2-5
cdr3_length: 15
v_call: TRBV10-3
cdr3_nt: TGTGCCATCAGCGACTTACAGGGTTTCCAAGAGACCCAGTACTTC
cdr3_aa: CAISDLQGFQETQYF

d_call: NA
clone_size: NA
j_call: TRBJ1-1
cdr3_length: 12
v_call: TRBV5-6
cdr3_nt: TGTGCCAGCAGCTTCCTAGACGGAGCGGCTTTCTTT
cdr3_aa: CASSFLDGAAFF

d_call: TRBD1
clone_size: NA
j_call: TRBJ1-1
cdr3_length: 15
v_call: TRBV4-2
cdr3_nt: TGTGCCAGCAGCCAAGACTGGACAGGGATTGATGAAGCTTTCTTT
cdr3_aa: CASSQDWTGIDEAFF

d_call: NA
clone_size: NA
j_call: TRBJ2-6
cdr3_length: 17
v_call: TRBV4-1
cdr3_nt: TGCGCCAGCAGCCAAGCGAACTCACGCTCTGGGGCCAACGTCCTGACTTTC
cdr3_aa: CASSQANSRSGANVLTF

d_call: TRBD1
clone_size: NA
j_call: TRBJ1-5
cdr3_length: 15
v_call: TRBV27
cdr3_nt: TGTGCCAGCAGCGGGGGACAGAATCCTAATCAGCCCCAGCATTTT
cdr3_aa: CASSGGQNPNQPQHF

d_call: NA
clone_size: once
j_call: TRBJ2-5
cdr3_length: 14
v_call: TRBV28
cdr3_nt: TGTGCCAGCAGTTTATCGGGGGTCGGGGAGACCCAGTACTTC
cdr3_aa: CASSLSGVGETQYF

d_call: TRBD1
clone_size: few
j_call: TRBJ2-7
cdr3_length: 13
v_call: TRBV7-9
cdr3_nt: TGTGCCAGCTCGACAGGGAACCCCTACGAGCAGTACTTC
cdr3_aa: CASSTGNPYEQYF

d_call: TRBD1
clone_size: NA
j_call: TRBJ2-7
cdr3_length: 15
v_call: TRBV4-1
cdr3_nt: TGCGCCAGCAGCCCCCGGGACAGGGAGTCCTACGAGCAGTACTTC
cdr3_aa: CASSPRDRESYEQYF

d_call: NA
clone_size: NA
j_call: TRBJ2-7
cdr3_length: 15
v_call: TRBV27
cdr3_nt: TGTGCCAGCAGTTACAGGGCGACGGATTCCTACGAGCAGTACTTC
cdr3_aa: CASSYRATDSYEQYF

d_call: NA
clone_size: few
j_call: TRBJ1-1
cdr3_length: 15
v_call: TRBV5-1
cdr3_nt: TGCGCCAGCAGCTTGGTTCAGGGAGGGGGCACTGAAGCTTTCTTT
cdr3_aa: CASSLVQGGGTEAFF

d_call: NA
clone_size: NA
j_call: TRBJ2-3
cdr3_length: 13
v_call: TRBV7-3
cdr3_nt: TGTGCCAGCAGCTCCCAAAGAGGGGATACGCAGTATTTT
cdr3_aa: CASSSQRGDTQYF

d_call: NA
clone_size: NA
j_call: TRBJ2-7
cdr3_length: 11
v_call: TRBV5-4
cdr3_nt: TGTGCCAGCAGCTCTACGTACGAGCAGTACTTC
cdr3_aa: CASSSTYEQYF

d_call: NA
clone_size: once
j_call: TRBJ2-5
cdr3_length: 13
v_call: TRBV28
cdr3_nt: TGTGCCAGCAGACAAGCTGGAGGGGAGACCCAGTACTTC
cdr3_aa: CASRQAGGETQYF

d_call: TRBD1
clone_size: few
j_call: TRBJ2-7
cdr3_length: 19
v_call: TRBV7-2
cdr3_nt: TGTGCCAGCCCAAAATCCTACCGGTCTACAGGGGGCGAAAGTTACGAGCAGTACTTC
cdr3_aa: CASPKSYRSTGGESYEQYF

d_call: TRBD1
clone_size: NA
j_call: TRBJ1-5
cdr3_length: 15
v_call: TRBV19
cdr3_nt: TGTGCCAGTAGTCGGGACAGGGAGGGCAATCAGCCCCAGCATTTT
cdr3_aa: CASSRDREGNQPQHF

d_call: NA
clone_size: NA
j_call: TRBJ1-4
cdr3_length: 16
v_call: TRBV19
cdr3_nt: TGTGCCAGTAGTTCCTCCCAGGGCTCCTTAGGGGAAAAACTGTTTTTT
cdr3_aa: CASSSSQGSLGEKLFF